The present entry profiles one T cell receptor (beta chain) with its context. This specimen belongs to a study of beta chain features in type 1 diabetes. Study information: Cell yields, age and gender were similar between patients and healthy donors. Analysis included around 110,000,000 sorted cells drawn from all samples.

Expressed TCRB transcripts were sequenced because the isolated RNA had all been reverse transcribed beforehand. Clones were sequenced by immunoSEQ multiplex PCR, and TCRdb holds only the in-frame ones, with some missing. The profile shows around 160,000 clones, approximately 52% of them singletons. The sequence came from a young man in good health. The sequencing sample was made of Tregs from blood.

CDR3 in amino acids: CASSYSYGLASDTQYF. The CDR3 DNA reads as TGTGCCAGCAGTTACTCGTATGGACTAGCATCAGATACGCAGTATTTT. The gene calls are TRBV6-5 and TRBJ2-3; 8 bases are shared with TRBD2. The CDR3 is made up of 16 amino acids. CDR1 is MNHEY, CDR2 SVGAGI, per germline. The V and J ends lost 0 bases and 4 bases, in that order; junction bases with no gene match: 6.